Detailed here is one T cell receptor beta chain. The sample belongs to a study of blood T cell repertoires in COVID-19. Clones were sequenced by immunoSEQ multiplex PCR, and TCRdb holds only the in-frame ones, with some missing. The sample includes about 85,000 clones, about 83% of them seen just once. This receptor was obtained from a man between 60 and 75 years old with acute or convalescent COVID-19. Sample: peripheral blood.

This CDR3 reads CASSRTGTGEQYF. In DNA, the CDR3 is TGTGCCAGCAGTAGGACAGGGACAGGCGAGCAGTACTTC. V gene TRBV28 combines with J gene TRBJ2-7, with TRBD1 matching over 8 bases. CDR1 is MDHEN, CDR2 SYDVKM, per germline. The CDR3 contains 13 residues. Trimming removed 5 bases from V and 6 bases from J; junction bases left unmatched: 6.